These 19 T cell receptor beta chains came from one sample sequenced in a study of OX40 agonist ivuxolimab in advanced cancers. The assay was immunoSEQ multiplex PCR, and TCRdb's table has in-frame clones only and misses some. The top ten clones hold 11% to 15% of a sample with over 55,000 clones, about 90% of them seen once. This specimen consisted of CD4+ or CD8+ T cells sorted from blood, obtained in a trial of the OX40 agonist ivuxolimab. The receptors were sampled from an adult with an advanced solid tumor such as melanoma, head and neck, liver or kidney cancer.

The chain joins TRBV28 to TRBJ2-1; D is possibly TRBD2 (5 bases). Trimming left V 5 bases short and J 6 bases short, with 17 bases between. Germline values: CDR1 MDHEN, CDR2 SYDVKM. The CDR3 runs 15 residues. CDR3 amino acids: CASSKMRAALNEQFF. The CDR3 region has the DNA TGTGCCAGCAGTAAAATGAGGGCTGCCCTCAATGAGCAGTTCTTC.

This clone has just one count. The rearrangement joins TRBV27 to TRBJ2-5; the match to TRBD2 covers 12 bases. The length of the CDR3 is 15 residues. V shed 5 bases and J 4 bases; nucleotides not matched to a gene: 5. The V gene's germline CDR1 is MNHEY and CDR2 SMNVEV (reference sequence). The CDR3 DNA sequence: TGTGCCAGCAGTAACCTACTAGCGGGGGGAGAGACCCAGTACTTC. Translated: CASSNLLAGGETQYF.

This chain connects TRBV5-1 to TRBJ2-3; no clear D gene. The germline CDR1 and CDR2 sequences are SGHRS and YFSETQ. The CDR3 extends over 14 amino acids. Deletions cut 0 bases from V and 2 bases from J, with 7 bases between. The CDR3 spells CASSLALLTDTQYF. In nucleotides, the CDR3 is TGCGCCAGCAGCTTGGCCCTTCTCACAGATACGCAGTATTTT.

The chain employs TRBV7-2 and TRBJ1-1; no definite D call. The ends were cut back, 4 bases at V and 5 bases at J, with 8 bases in the middle. Germline CDR1 and CDR2: SGHTA and FQGNSA. The CDR3 spans 12 residues. The CDR3 DNA follows: TGTGCCAGCAGCTATAGCAGTACTGAAGCTTTCTTT. Translated: CASSYSSTEAFF.

The table lists this clone with a count of one. V usage is TRBV6-1 and J usage is TRBJ1-2; maybe TRBD1 (5 bases). This CDR3 spans 14 amino acids. V lost 1 base and J 8 bases, leaving 14 bases between the germline ends. CDR1 is MNHNS, CDR2 SASEGT, per germline. The CDR3, as DNA: TGTGCCAGCAGTGAAGTTGATGGGGCAACCGGCTACACCTTC. Residues: CASSEVDGATGYTF.

The chain combines TRBV7-2 with TRBJ2-6; the D gene could be TRBD1 or TRBD2 (5 bases each). The CDR3 loop spans 17 amino acids. V lost 5 bases, J lost 0 bases, and 14 bases lay in between. CDR1 and CDR2 from the germline V gene are SGHTA and FQGNSA. The chain's CDR3 is CASSRRDVSSGANVLTF. CDR3 DNA: TGTGCCAGCAGCCGACGGGACGTCAGCTCTGGGGCCAACGTCCTGACTTTC.

The chain links TRBV30 to TRBJ1-1; the D gene is possibly TRBD1 (5 bases). CDR3 size: 11 residues. Germline values: CDR1 GTSNPN, CDR2 SVGIG (reference sequence). Between the trimmed V and J ends, which lost 3 bases and 10 bases, there was a span of 12 bases. The CDR3 sequence: CAWSAGNIAFF. For the CDR3, the DNA is TGTGCCTGGAGCGCAGGGAATATAGCTTTCTTT.

The rearrangement links TRBV18 to TRBJ1-4; D is uncertain. CDR1 is KGHSH, CDR2 LQKENI, per germline. The ends were cut back, 3 bases at V and 6 bases at J, with 11 bases in the middle. This CDR3 has 14 residues. CDR3 DNA: TGTGCCAGCTCACCCGGCGGAGGGTATGAAAAACTGTTTTTT. It encodes CASSPGGGYEKLFF.

The V and J genes are TRBV27 and TRBJ2-5, with 8 bases identical to TRBD2. Germline-derived CDR1 and CDR2 are MNHEY and SMNVEV (reference sequence). This CDR3 region has 17 residues. J gave up 1 base and V 2 bases, and 9 bases lay outside the gene matches. CDR3 in DNA: TGTGCCAGCAGTTTAAAGTACGGGAGGGGGAGCCAAGAGACCCAGTACTTC. Its protein is CASSLKYGRGSQETQYF.

This chain uses TRBV28 with TRBJ2-3; TRBD1 matches at 9 bases. Germline-derived CDR1 and CDR2 are MDHEN and SYDVKM. CDR3 length: 17 residues. The junction had 12 bases not matched to a gene; V was cut back by 4 bases and J by 4 bases. The CDR3 region is CASSSPGQGGGPDTQYF. The CDR3, as DNA: TGTGCCAGCAGTTCGCCGGGACAGGGTGGGGGCCCAGATACGCAGTATTTT.

This rearrangement joins TRBV5-1 to TRBJ2-2; unclear D gene. The CDR3 has 13 residues. Trimming took 0 bases from V and 7 from J, leaving 7 bases between them. From germline, CDR1 is SGHRS and CDR2 YFSETQ. CDR3 DNA sequence: TGCGCCAGCAGCTTGGAGTTCCTCGGGGAGCTGTTTTTT. This encodes CASSLEFLGELFF.

The chain couples TRBV5-1 to TRBJ1-2; D not certain. Germline V gene lookup returns CDR1 SGHRS and CDR2 YFSETQ. The CDR3 spans 14 residues. The V end was cut by 4 bases, the J end by 7 bases, with 17 bases between. CDR3 bases: TGCGCCAGCAGCCCCCTTGGTGAGGTGGGTGGCTACACCTTC. Its translation: CASSPLGEVGGYTF.

There are a few counts of this clone. The chain couples TRBV5-1 to TRBJ2-3; 7 bases fit TRBD2. Germline V gene data show CDR1 as SGHRS and CDR2 as YFSETQ. The V segment lost 5 bases and the J segment 1 base; nucleotides outside the gene matches: 4. The CDR3 consists of 14 residues. CDR3 loop: CASSRGVGTDTQYF. In DNA form, the CDR3 reads TGCGCCAGCAGTCGGGGGGTGGGCACAGATACGCAGTATTTT.

The V call is TRBV18, the J call TRBJ1-1; D not certain. CDR1 KGHSH and CDR2 LQKENI come from the germline V gene. The V end was cut by 3 bases, the J end by 7 bases, with 15 bases between. The length of the CDR3 is 14 residues. The CDR3 is CASSPRSGSSEAFF. For the CDR3, the DNA is TGTGCCAGCTCACCGCGGTCCGGGAGCAGTGAAGCTTTCTTT. Complete variable domain (other parts from reference TRBV18 and TRBJ1-1): NAGVMQNPRHLVRRRGQEARLRCSPMKGHSHVYWYRQLPEEGLKFMVYLQKENIIDESGMPKERFSAEFPKEGPSILRIQQVVRGDSAAYFCASSPRSGSSEAFFGQGTRLTVV.

This clone was observed once. This sequence joins TRBV5-4 and TRBJ2-2; D not resolved. Germline V gene sequence: CDR1 SGHNT, CDR2 YYREEE (reference sequence). The length of the CDR3 is 13 residues. Trimming took off 4 bases at V and 1 base at J, with 5 bases between the two ends. The CDR3 sequence: CASSPRNTGELFF. The DNA of the CDR3 is TGTGCCAGCAGCCCCCGGAACACCGGGGAGCTGTTTTTT.

This rearrangement joins TRBV19 to TRBJ2-2; maybe TRBD1 (6 bases). Per germline, CDR1 LNHDA and CDR2 SQIVND (reference sequence). CDR3 length: 14 amino acids. V gave up 1 base and J gave up 7 bases, with 10 bases separating them. The CDR3 is CASSIGQAHGELFF. CDR3 sequence (DNA): TGTGCCAGTAGTATAGGACAGGCCCACGGGGAGCTGTTTTTT.

This chain links TRBV6-5 with TRBJ1-1; D gene unclear. CDR3 length: 14 residues. V lost 0 bases, J lost 7 bases, and 12 bases lay in between. The germline gives CDR1 MNHEY, CDR2 SVGAGI. The CDR3: CASSYSNVGFEAFF. The CDR3, as DNA: TGTGCCAGCAGTTACTCGAATGTGGGGTTTGAAGCTTTCTTT.

The chain uses TRBV7-9 and TRBJ1-3; TRBD1 aligns across 8 bases. The CDR3 contains 14 residues. V shed 5 bases, J shed 3 bases, and the junction held 3 bases outside the gene matches. The germline CDR1 and CDR2 sequences are SEHNR and FQNEAQ (reference sequence). CDR3 in amino acids: CASSKDRDGNTIYF. The CDR3 DNA sequence: TGTGCCAGCAGCAAGGACAGGGATGGAAACACCATATATTTT.

This clone showed up just once. The genes are TRBV6-5 and TRBJ2-5; D might be TRBD1 (5 bases). V shed 2 bases and J shed 1 base, with 8 bases lying between them. The CDR3 is 14 residues long. Germline CDR1 and CDR2: MNHEY and SVGAGI. This CDR3 is CASSYQGIQETQYF. CDR3 nucleotide sequence: TGTGCCAGCAGTTACCAGGGTATCCAAGAGACCCAGTACTTC.